Each of the 20 T cell receptor beta chains below was sequenced from the same sample in a study of beta chain features in type 1 diabetes. Whole-study findings and limits: Shorter TCRB CDR3s, moderately but significantly so, were found in Type 1 diabetes patients in all four CD4+ subsets.

TCRB transcripts that were expressed got sequenced, as all of the isolated RNA had been reverse transcribed. Here immunoSEQ multiplex PCR was the method, and the copy in TCRdb shows in-frame clones only, minus some. The profile shows under 350,000 clones, over 11% of them singletons. Antigen specificity for these receptors is unknown. Input material: naive CD4+ T cells from blood. The receptors stem from a man in his thirties or forties with type 1 diabetes.

This clone showed up just a few times. The chain employs TRBV6-6 and TRBJ2-1, with D maybe TRBD2 (6 bases). This CDR3 has 12 residues. Trimming removed 0 bases from V and 9 bases from J, with 6 bases in between. The V gene's germline CDR1 is MNHNY and CDR2 SVGAGI (reference sequence). The CDR3 sequence: CASSYSGGEQFF. The CDR3 region has the DNA TGTGCCAGCAGTTACTCGGGAGGTGAGCAGTTCTTC.

Only a few counts were recorded for this clone. This chain uses TRBV28 with TRBJ1-1, with TRBD1 matching over 8 bases. With 5 bases clipped from V and 9 bases from J, the junction kept 8 bases outside the gene matches. Germline V gene sequence: CDR1 MDHEN, CDR2 SYDVKM. This CDR3 spans 13 amino acids. CDR3 region: CASSTGDRLKAFF. DNA of the CDR3: TGTGCCAGCAGTACCGGGGACAGGTTAAAAGCTTTCTTT.

This clone was seen only a few times. This sample includes further DNA sequences coding for the same CDR3. This chain joins TRBV7-9 and TRBJ2-7; D is unresolved. The CDR3 spans 12 residues. V gave up 6 bases and J gave up 0 bases, with 6 bases separating them. Germline V CDR1 and CDR2: SEHNR, FQNEAQ (reference sequence). The CDR3 loop reads CASSPLSYEQYF. The CDR3 bases are TGTGCCAGCAGTCCCCTCTCCTACGAGCAGTACTTC.

The rearrangement uses TRBV28 and TRBJ1-5; D is uncertain. Germline CDR1 is MDHEN and CDR2 is SYDVKM. V shed 6 bases and J shed 4 bases, with 16 bases lying between them. The CDR3 loop spans 15 amino acids. This CDR3 reads CASSGSLTGNQPQHF. The CDR3 DNA is TGTGCCAGCAGCGGATCCCTTACGGGAAATCAGCCCCAGCATTTT.

V gene TRBV15 combines with J gene TRBJ1-4; perhaps TRBD1 as D (6 bases). V was shortened by 6 bases and J by 5 bases, with 13 bases between the two germline ends. Looked up from germline, CDR1 is LNHNV and CDR2 is YYDKDF (reference sequence). The length of the CDR3 is 14 residues. DNA for the CDR3: TGTGCCACCAGGGCTCGGCAGGGGAATGAAAAACTGTTTTTT. Its protein is CATRARQGNEKLFF.

This sequence joins TRBV7-6 and TRBJ2-7, with 10 nucleotides matching TRBD2. CDR1 is SGHVS and CDR2 is FNYEAQ in the germline V gene. V lost 2 bases, J lost 5 bases, and 6 bases stayed unmatched. This CDR3 comprises 15 residues. The CDR3 protein is CASSLFSSGSDEQYF. For the CDR3, the DNA is TGTGCCAGCAGCTTATTCTCTAGCGGGAGCGACGAGCAGTACTTC.

This chain links TRBV28 with TRBJ2-3, with a possible D match to TRBD1 (5 bases). CDR3 length equals 14 residues. Between the trimmed V and J ends, which lost 4 bases and 8 bases, there was a span of 16 bases. Germline CDR1 and CDR2: MDHEN and SYDVKM. The CDR3 sequence: CASSSGVGAGTQYF. Written as DNA, the CDR3 is TGTGCCAGCAGTTCCGGAGTTGGGGCTGGTACGCAGTATTTT.

This clone was recorded only once. The genes are TRBV5-1 and TRBJ2-1; D is uncertain. This CDR3 comprises 12 residues. Trimming cost V 1 base and J 4 bases, with 3 bases left between them. CDR1 is SGHRS, CDR2 YFSETQ, per germline. Here the CDR3 reads CASSLLYNEQFF. The CDR3 DNA reads as TGCGCCAGCAGCTTGCTGTACAATGAGCAGTTCTTC.

This chain uses TRBV19 with TRBJ1-1, with a possible D match to TRBD1 (5 bases). The length of the CDR3 is 14 residues. The germline V gene encodes CDR1 LNHDA and CDR2 SQIVND (reference sequence). The V end lost 6 bases, the J end lost 4 bases, and 15 bases lay between the germline ends. This CDR3 is CASSTIGGGTEAFF. The CDR3 DNA follows: TGTGCCAGTAGCACGATTGGGGGGGGCACTGAAGCTTTCTTT.

This clone has just a few counts. The chain recombines TRBV2 with TRBJ1-1, with D uncertain. Between the trimmed V and J ends, which lost 2 bases and 5 bases, there was a span of 9 bases. The CDR3 sequence is 13 residues long. The germline CDR1 and CDR2 sequences are SNHLY and FYNNEI. CDR3 bases: TGTGCCAGCAGTGAATTTACGGGGACTGAAGCTTTCTTT. It translates to CASSEFTGTEAFF.

The chain combines TRBV4-1 with TRBJ2-5; 8 bases fit TRBD2. This CDR3 has 17 amino acids. CDR1 and CDR2 from the germline V gene are MGHRA and YSYEKL. V gave up 1 base and J gave up 3 bases; unmatched junction bases: 10. The CDR3 DNA is TGCGCCAGCAGCCAAGGGGCCTCAGCGGGAGTAGAAGAGACCCAGTACTTC. Amino acid sequence: CASSQGASAGVEETQYF.

The rearrangement links TRBV6-5 to TRBJ2-1; no reliable D call. V lost 2 bases and J lost 14, with 10 bases in between. The CDR3 runs 11 residues. Looked up from germline, CDR1 is MNHEY and CDR2 is SVGAGI. The CDR3 loop reads CASSYRLSEFF. The CDR3 nucleotides are TGTGCCAGCAGTTACCGTCTATCGGAGTTCTTC.

This clone was observed a few times. The chain employs TRBV9 and TRBJ2-5; 10 bases are a match to TRBD2. This CDR3 contains 15 residues. The V and J ends lost 2 bases and 4 bases, in that order; junction bases with no gene match: 5. Germline V gene lookup returns CDR1 SGDLS and CDR2 YYNGEE. The CDR3 loop reads CASSVSSGSGETQYF. The CDR3 DNA follows: TGTGCCAGCAGCGTCTCTAGCGGGAGTGGAGAGACCCAGTACTTC. The full variable domain, with the rest looked up from reference TRBV9 and TRBJ2-5, is DSGVTQTPKHLITATGQRVTLRCSPRSGDLSVYWYQQSLDQGLQFLIQYYNGEERAKGNILERFSAQQFPDLHSELNLSSLELGDSALYFCASSVSSGSGETQYFGPGTRLLVL.

In its sample, this clone was seen a few times. This CDR3 reads CASGSGQGTDTQYF. CDR3 coding DNA: TGTGCCAGCGGATCGGGACAGGGCACAGATACGCAGTATTTT. The chain carries TRBV28 and TRBJ2-3; 8 positions match TRBD1. Looked up from germline, CDR1 is MDHEN and CDR2 is SYDVKM. With V trimmed by 8 bases and J by 1 base, 5 bases remained unmatched. The CDR3 contains 14 residues.

This clone came up a few times. The rearrangement uses TRBV6-1 and TRBJ2-7, with unresolved D. CDR3 length: 12 amino acids. The V and J ends lost 6 bases and 2 bases respectively, with 8 bases between them. Germline V gene data show CDR1 as MNHNS and CDR2 as SASEGT. This CDR3 is CASSPLTYEQYF. For the CDR3, the DNA is TGTGCCAGCAGCCCTCTTACCTACGAGCAGTACTTC.

The V and J genes are TRBV4-3 and TRBJ1-5; D uncertain. CDR3 length: 13 residues. The germline V gene encodes CDR1 LGHNA and CDR2 YSLEER. Trimming shortened V by 0 bases and J by 6 bases, and 6 bases separated the two germline ends. The CDR3, as DNA: TGCGCCAGCAGCCAAGATTCCGGTCAGCCCCAGCATTTT. This sequence encodes CASSQDSGQPQHF.

This clone has just a few counts. The gene calls are TRBV4-3 and TRBJ2-1; the match to TRBD1 covers 8 bases. Germline trimming cut 4 bases from V and 7 bases from J; bases unmatched to any gene: 9. CDR1 LGHNA and CDR2 YSLEER come from the germline V gene. There are 15 residues in the CDR3. CDR3 nucleotide sequence: TGCGCCAGCAGCCCAGACAGGGGAATATGGAATGAGCAGTTCTTC. Its translation is CASSPDRGIWNEQFF.

The J gene is TRBJ1-1, the V gene TRBV30, with D possibly matching TRBD1 (6 bases). Germline V CDR1 and CDR2: GTSNPN, SVGIG (reference sequence). V lost 3 bases and J 1 base, leaving 15 bases between the germline ends. The CDR3 has 15 residues. For the CDR3, the DNA is TGTGCCTGGAGGGCGCGTGGGGGCCCGAACACTGAAGCTTTCTTT. Amino acid sequence: CAWRARGGPNTEAFF.

This clone was seen a handful of times. The V call is TRBV18, the J call TRBJ2-5; TRBD2 matches at 7 bases. Germline CDR1 and CDR2: KGHSH and LQKENI. The CDR3 loop spans 15 amino acids. V was pared by 3 bases and J by 4 bases, with 8 bases of the junction left unmatched. CDR3 region: CASSPGGSMRETQYF. CDR3 bases: TGTGCCAGCTCACCGGGAGGGTCCATGAGAGAGACCCAGTACTTC.

This clone was observed a handful of times. V is TRBV5-6 and J is TRBJ2-7; 8 nucleotides line up with TRBD1. Germline V gene lookup returns CDR1 SGHDT and CDR2 YYEEEE. This CDR3 region has 14 residues. J lost 6 bases, V lost 4 bases, and 9 bases had no gene match. In DNA form, the CDR3 reads TGTGCCAGCAGCCAACGGACAGGGAGTAGCGAGCAGTACTTC. This sequence encodes CASSQRTGSSEQYF.